This paragraph covers one TCR beta chain sequence. Its antigen remains unidentified. No much larger clonotype is one base removed from it; base qualities were not supplied. Systemically healthy Caucasian individuals from Russia, some 40 in total and aged about 6 to 100 years, were included as donors. Each donor gave around 9 milliliters of peripheral blood, collected into EDTA-treated Vacutainer tubes. PBMCs were isolated by Ficoll-Paque density-gradient centrifugation, with at least 7 million obtained per sample. Total RNA was extracted from PBMCs with Trizol reagent, with at least 5 micrograms obtained per sample. The percentages of naive CD45RAhigh/CD27high T cells were determined by flow cytometry on a PBMC aliquot from every donor. The source of the sample is a study of blood T cells in healthy people across ages (dated by TCRdb to 2015 to 2017). In terms of the full investigation: In model experiments, template switching captured about one uniquely barcoded TCR beta cDNA molecule for every two T cells. Using the same blood draw, the study looked at two additional independent replicas of 1 million unique cDNA reads for two donors, one aged 18 to 30 and the other aged 80 or older. Four age groups were formed from the donors: young (average roughly 16 years), middle-aged (approximately 39), aged (around 62) and long-lived (more than 75). Age-related changes in TCR beta repertoire diversity were measured in the study by deep sequencing normalized with unique cDNA molecular identifiers. To avoid experimental bias, donors of different ages were spread randomly across the sequencing lanes.

As encoded in the germline V gene (reference sequence), CDR1 is DFQATT while CDR2 is SNEGSKA. The CDR3 runs 14 amino acids, cysteine and phenylalanine included. Only the CDR3 portion is preserved as DNA: 42 bases, with reading frame beginning at the first base. The library was prepared using 5' RACE. This sample was sequenced with an Illumina HiSeq 2500. The second PCR ran for about 7 to 11 cycles and used a J-beta primer mix along with a sample-barcoded 5' primer. A template-switch 5' adaptor carrying 12 random nucleotides introduced a unique molecular identifier onto each TCR beta cDNA molecule. Each sample yielded at least 3 million CDR3-containing paired-end reads. All of the RNA was converted into first-strand cDNA using the Mint cDNA synthesis kit, with a TRBC-specific oligonucleotide serving as the primer. Following uracil-DNA glycosylase treatment, all cDNA underwent a first 18-cycle PCR with the universal primers M1SS and BC2_uni_R. The authors' analysis ran thus. Each sample was normalized by randomly selecting 1 million high-quality reads, each carrying a distinct molecular identifier. Reads sharing molecular identifiers were discarded rather than binned into consensus sequences. MiTCR, set to a Q25 quality threshold and the strictest error-elimination algorithm, was used for CDR3 identification, clonotype clustering and error correction. A nonparametric unseen species model with Euler transformation was used to estimate a lower bound on total TCR beta diversity. Starting from the raw public reads, TCRdb applied fastp trimming at Q25, assembled clones with MiXCR and retained in-frame beta chains. For every CDR3 protein sequence, its rows merge into one entry that carries the most common genes and DNA. TCRdb's processing, not the authors' own work, is the source of the V and J calls. In this sample the table shows around 400,000 distinct CDR3 sequences, 52% of which occur a single time. Of the sample, under 60% falls within the top ten clones.

The study at large found these results: Bulk unsorted PBMC profiling prevented conclusive comparison of naive and antigen-experienced compartments. The CMV infection status of donors was not known, potentially confounding age-related changes in expanded clonotypes. Observed TCR beta diversity per million T cells fell roughly linearly with age, and a significant reduction was already apparent by age about 36. Estimates of total diversity based on one million sequenced T cells were regarded as lower bounds and as underestimates. The long-lived group showed more naive CD4+ T cells, fewer expanded clones and increased TCR diversity than the aged group, suggesting age selection. Observed TCR beta diversity correlated strongly with the percentage of naive T cells measured by flow cytometry.

This receptor was obtained from a man in his sixties in good health. The sequenced material came from blood. The V gene is TRBV20-1 and the J gene is TRBJ2-5; TRBD1 is a weak D gene call, 6 bases matching. The DNA matches TRBJ2-7 better at its end, which makes the J call doubtful. The sequenced DNA is TGCAGTGCACCGACCGCAGGGGAGCCCTACGAGCAGTACTTC. Translated, it reads CSAPTAGEPYEQYF.